The 32 T cell receptor beta chains reported below all come from one sample, sequenced in a study of T cell clonality in common variable immunodeficiency. General study findings and limits: Reportedly, TCR beta sequences from common variable immunodeficiency showed fewer deletions and N-nucleotide insertions.

No cognate antigen is known for these TCRs. Sequencing used immunoSEQ multiplex PCR; TCRdb keeps in-frame clones, though not all of them. This repertoire holds about 33,000 clones, and none appear only once. Specimen: peripheral blood mononuclear cells. These receptors were obtained from a human donor with common variable immunodeficiency.

Concerning this clone: The DNA ends 3 residues before the CDR3 does, and the rest of the CDR3 is filled in from the germline J gene. The rearrangement uses TRBV2 and TRBJ2-7; 11 bases fit TRBD1. The CDR3 length is 17 residues. With V trimmed by 5 bases and J by 5 bases, 14 bases remained unmatched. Germline V gene lookup returns CDR1 SNHLY and CDR2 FYNNEI. Incomplete CDR3 DNA: TGTGCCAGCAGTACCCCCCGGGACAGGGGGGGGTTGGACGAG. It yields the protein CASSTPRDRGGLDE. The whole CDR3 sequence is CASSTPRDRGGLDEQYF.

This clone was found a few times. The junction departs from germline at one end; a sequencing error may be responsible. The observed sequence ends 3 residues before the CDR3 terminus, with the missing tail filled in from the germline J gene. This rearrangement joins TRBV19 to TRBJ1-5; D is ambiguous. This CDR3 has 16 residues. Per the germline V gene, CDR1 is LNHDA and CDR2 is SQIVND (reference sequence). The CDR3 DNA, read in part, is TGTGCCAGTAGTATCCCGGGGTTAGATAGCAAGCAGCCC. It translates to CASSIPGLDSKQP. The whole CDR3 protein reads CASSIPGLDSKQPQHF.

This clone was seen at least ten times. The sequence runs out 3 residues before the end of the CDR3; the remainder is reconstructed from the germline J gene. The chain recombines TRBV2 with TRBJ1-6; 7 nucleotides agree with TRBD1. The V and J ends lost 6 bases and 4 bases, in that order; junction bases with no gene match: 12. Germline assignment: CDR1 SNHLY and CDR2 FYNNEI. This CDR3 has 17 residues. The CDR3: CASRGQDRMFYNSPLHF. Incomplete CDR3 DNA: TGTGCCAGCAGGGGTCAGGACAGGATGTTTTATAATTCACCC.

This clone has only a few counts. Coverage ceases 3 residues before the CDR3 finishes, and the germline J gene fills in the end. The rearrangement joins TRBV7-9 to TRBJ1-5; D possibly corresponds to TRBD1 (6 bases). The germline V gene encodes CDR1 SEHNR and CDR2 FQNEAQ (reference sequence). Deletions cut 2 bases from V and 4 bases from J, with 9 bases between. This CDR3 region has 14 residues. The CDR3 DNA, read in part, is TGTGCCAGCAGCTTAACAGGGACGAATCAGCCC. Amino acid sequence: CASSLTGTNQP. The entire CDR3 reads CASSLTGTNQPQHF. The entire variable domain, with the rest obtained from reference TRBV7-9 and TRBJ1-5, is as follows: DTGVSQNPRHKITKRGQNVTFRCDPISEHNRLYWYRQTLGQGPEFLTYFQNEAQLEKSRLLSDRFSAERPKGSFSTLEIQRTEQGDSAMYLCASSLTGTNQPQHFGDGTRLSIL.

This clone was picked up a small number of times. The read terminates 3 residues ahead of where the CDR3 ends, so the germline J gene completes it. The chain has TRBV19 and TRBJ1-1, with TRBD1 as a possible D gene (5 bases). Germline V CDR1 and CDR2: LNHDA, SQIVND (reference sequence). CDR3 length equals 16 residues. Trimming took 0 bases from V and 1 from J, leaving 12 bases between them. CDR3 bases read: TGTGCCAGTAGTATAGATCAGGGCAGCGAGAACACTGAA. Residues: CASSIDQGSENTE. The entire CDR3 reads CASSIDQGSENTEAFF.

This clone appeared many times. The missing CDR3 end, 3 residues past where the read stops, is filled in from the germline J gene. The chain joins TRBV2 to TRBJ1-6, with a possible D match to TRBD1 (6 bases). Germline CDR1 reads SNHLY; CDR2 reads FYNNEI. Trimming shortened V by 4 bases and J by 9 bases, and 10 bases separated the two germline ends. The CDR3 spans 13 residues. The CDR3 bases that were read are TGTGCCAGCAGTGGGACAGAGATTTCACCC. Protein sequence: CASSGTEISP. The full CDR3 is CASSGTEISPLHF.

This clone was counted a few times. Read data end 3 residues before the CDR3 end; the end is taken from the germline J gene. The rearrangement links TRBV7-6 to TRBJ1-5; D remains unclear. The germline V gene encodes CDR1 SGHVS and CDR2 FNYEAQ. V lost 1 base, J lost 7 bases, and 8 bases lay in between. This CDR3 region has 13 residues. The chain's CDR3 is CASSLENKQPQHF. CDR3 bases read: TGTGCCAGCAGCTTAGAAAACAAGCAGCCC.

Only a few counts were recorded for this clone. The CDR3 extends 3 residues past the end of the read, so its final part is completed from the germline J gene. V and J are TRBV6-1 and TRBJ2-3; 11 positions match TRBD2. V lost 1 base and J lost 1; bases outside the gene matches: 1. The germline CDR1 and CDR2 sequences are MNHNS and SASEGT. CDR3 size: 16 residues. CDR3 bases read: TGTGCCAGCAGTGAAGGTAGCGGGGGGGGCACAGATACG. It specifies CASSEGSGGGTDT. The whole CDR3 sequence is CASSEGSGGGTDTQYF.

This clone was recorded many times. Coverage ceases 3 residues before the CDR3 finishes, and the germline J gene fills in the end. The V call is TRBV14, the J call TRBJ2-2; 9 bases map to TRBD1. The V gene end was trimmed by 5 bases and the J gene end by 1 base; junction bases not matched to a gene: 5. CDR1 SGHDN and CDR2 FVKESK come from the germline V gene. This CDR3 has 16 amino acids. CDR3 amino acids: CASSTGTGWNTGELFF. CDR3 DNA, as far as it was read: TGTGCCAGCAGCACCGGGACAGGGTGGAACACCGGGGAG.

This clone has ten or more counts. The CDR3 end falls 3 residues outside the read, so it is completed with the germline J gene. The gene calls are TRBV19 and TRBJ1-2, with D tentatively TRBD1 (5 bases). There are 14 residues in the CDR3. Trimming cost V 4 bases and J 2 bases, with 11 bases left between them. Germline V gene sequence: CDR1 LNHDA, CDR2 SQIVND (reference sequence). The CDR3 loop is CASSSGHQNYGYTF. The sequenced CDR3 bases are TGTGCCAGTAGTAGCGGACACCAAAACTATGGC.

This clone has at least ten counts. The read comes to an end 3 residues before the CDR3 does, leaving the germline J gene to fill in the end. This chain links TRBV5-1 with TRBJ2-3, with 12 bases aligning to TRBD2. This CDR3 is built from 17 residues. Germline CDR1 and CDR2: SGHRS and YFSETQ. Trimming at V came to 0 bases and at J to 5 bases, leaving 7 bases not matched to a gene. CDR3 residues: CASSLDLAGGPQDTQYF. The part of the CDR3 DNA that was read is TGCGCCAGCAGCTTGGACCTAGCGGGGGGGCCACAAGATACG. Looking up the rest from reference TRBV5-1 and TRBJ2-3 gives the full variable domain: KAGVTQTPRYLIKTRGQQVTLSCSPISGHRSVSWYQQTPGQGLQFLFEYFSETQRNKGNFPGRFSGRQFSNSRSEMNVSTLELGDSALYLCASSLDLAGGPQDTQYFGPGTRLTVL.

As to this clone: Read sequence stops 3 residues before the CDR3 end, and the germline J gene provides the missing end. J is TRBJ1-1 and V is TRBV30; TRBD1 might be the D (6 bases). CDR3 length: 14 residues. V lost 1 base to trimming and J lost 6 bases, with 15 bases between them. Per germline, CDR1 GTSNPN and CDR2 SVGIG (reference sequence). The sequenced part of the CDR3 DNA is TGTGCCTGGAGTGCGGGGGGCGACGCATCTGAA. Protein product: CAWSAGGDASE. The entire CDR3 protein reads CAWSAGGDASEAFF.

As regards this clone: The read ends 3 residues before the CDR3 terminus; that terminus is restored from the germline J gene. The V gene is TRBV5-1, the J gene TRBJ2-3; D is unclear. In germline, CDR1 is SGHRS, CDR2 YFSETQ. V was shortened by 1 base and J by 3 bases, with 18 bases between the two germline ends. CDR3 length: 17 residues. CDR3 in amino acids: CASSLKLPTQITDTQYF. The covered CDR3 bases are TGCGCCAGCAGCTTGAAACTCCCGACTCAAATTACAGATACG.

Many counts were recorded for this clone. The CDR3 extends 3 residues past the end of the read, so its final part is completed from the germline J gene. The chain combines TRBV2 with TRBJ2-7, with TRBD1 matching 10 bases. CDR3 length: 17 residues. Losses at the gene ends were 4 bases for V and 4 bases for J; bases not matched to a gene: 13. The germline CDR1 and CDR2 sequences are SNHLY and FYNNEI. The CDR3 bases that were read are TGTGCCAGCAGTGGTATGACAGGGGGCCCCATTTTGTACGAG. The encoded protein is CASSGMTGGPILYE. In full, the CDR3 reads CASSGMTGGPILYEQYF.

As regards this clone: With the read ending 3 residues before the CDR3 end, the germline J gene is used to fill in that end. V gene TRBV7-9 combines with J gene TRBJ1-1, with unresolved D. Germline-derived CDR1 and CDR2 are SEHNR and FQNEAQ (reference sequence). This CDR3 comprises 15 residues. Trimming shortened V by 4 bases and J by 0 bases, and 12 bases separated the two germline ends. The CDR3 loop is CASSSGLSVNTEAFF. CDR3 bases read: TGTGCCAGCAGCTCAGGACTCAGCGTGAACACTGAA.

This clone was picked up many times. The CDR3 end is not reached by the read, which stops 3 residues before it; the germline J gene fills it in. The V gene is TRBV20-1, the J gene TRBJ1-1, with D possibly TRBD1 on 5 matching bases. This CDR3 is built from 12 residues. Per germline, CDR1 DFQATT and CDR2 SNEGSKA (reference sequence). Trimming removed 4 bases at V and 2 bases at J, with 8 bases between. The CDR3 region is CSATQVNTEAFF. The part of the CDR3 DNA that was read is TGCAGTGCTACACAGGTCAACACTGAA.

This clone was seen repeatedly, ten times or more. The read is 3 residues too short to cover the CDR3 end, so that end is filled in from the germline J gene. The chain couples TRBV4-1 to TRBJ1-5, with 8 bases aligning to TRBD1. This CDR3 is 16 amino acids long. Germline loops: CDR1 MGHRA, CDR2 YSYEKL. J lost 3 bases, V lost 0 bases, and 4 bases had no gene match. The CDR3 loop reads CASSQEGQATNQPQHF. Partial CDR3 DNA: TGCGCCAGCAGCCAAGAGGGACAGGCAACCAATCAGCCC.

As concerns this clone: The read gets to within 3 residues of the CDR3 end, and the germline J gene fills in the rest. The J gene is TRBJ2-1, the V gene TRBV2; 7 nucleotides align to TRBD1. CDR3 size: 15 residues. Looked up from germline, CDR1 is SNHLY and CDR2 is FYNNEI. Losses at the gene ends were 8 bases for V and 0 bases for J; bases not matched to a gene: 7. This CDR3 is CASQSQGSSYNEQFF. CDR3 bases read: TGTGCCAGCCAATCACAGGGGTCCTCCTACAATGAG.

A note on this clone: The sequence runs out 3 residues before the end of the CDR3; the remainder is reconstructed from the germline J gene. The gene calls are TRBV30 and TRBJ1-3; D is possibly TRBD1 (5 bases). The V end was cut by 0 bases, the J end by 2 bases, with 17 bases between. Germline CDR1 is GTSNPN and CDR2 is SVGIG (reference sequence). This CDR3 comprises 17 residues. CDR3 protein: CAWSVSVGRAAGNTIYF. The covered CDR3 bases are TGTGCCTGGAGTGTTTCAGTCGGCAGGGCGGCTGGAAACACC.

This clone has a count of ten or more. The CDR3 loop is CASRGLGASGHNEQFF. Partial CDR3 DNA: TGTGCCAGCAGAGGGTTAGGGGCTAGCGGTCACAATGAG. V usage is TRBV6-2 or TRBV6-3 and J usage is TRBJ2-1; TRBD2 matches at 7 bases. The read ends 3 residues before the CDR3 terminus; that terminus is restored from the germline J gene. From germline, CDR1 is MNHEY and CDR2 SVGEGT. V shed 6 bases and J 5 bases; nucleotides not matched to a gene: 13. The CDR3 extends over 16 amino acids.

This clone was counted ten times or more. The read falls 3 residues short of the CDR3 end, and the missing part is taken from the germline J gene. The chain carries TRBV20-1 and TRBJ2-5, with 14 positions matching TRBD2. Trimming at V came to 6 bases and at J to 0 bases, leaving 9 bases not matched to a gene. The germline CDR1 and CDR2 sequences are DFQATT and SNEGSKA (reference sequence). The CDR3 covers 17 residues. The CDR3 sequence: CSATSGTSGGHQETQYF. The sequenced part of the CDR3 DNA is TGCAGTGCAACTTCCGGGACTAGCGGGGGCCACCAAGAGACC.

There are a few counts of this clone. The CDR3 end is not reached by the read, which stops 3 residues before it; the germline J gene fills it in. The chain is built from TRBV2 and TRBJ2-4; a weak D match, TRBD1 (5 bases). This CDR3 has 13 amino acids. Germline CDR1 and CDR2: SNHLY and FYNNEI. Trimming took off 8 bases at V and 5 bases at J, with 13 bases between the two ends. CDR3 DNA (partial): TGTGCCAGCGCCAGGGAAGACGAAAACATT. Amino acid sequence: CASAREDENI. The full CDR3 sequence reads CASAREDENIQYF.

Ten or more counts support this clone. The CDR3 goes on 3 residues after the read ends, and that part is filled in from the germline J gene. This chain joins TRBV7-9 and TRBJ2-5, with TRBD2 matching over 8 bases. The V segment lost 4 bases and the J segment 5 bases; nucleotides outside the gene matches: 6. This CDR3 contains 14 residues. CDR1 and CDR2 from the germline V gene are SEHNR and FQNEAQ (reference sequence). Partial CDR3 DNA: TGTGCCAGCAGCTATTCGGGGGGGCCGGAGACC. It is translated as CASSYSGGPET. The full CDR3 reads CASSYSGGPETQYF.

This clone has ten or more counts. CDR3 sequence reads: CASSPQAGELFF. The sequenced part of the CDR3 DNA is TGTGCCAGCAGCCCCCAGGCCGGGGAG. The rearrangement links TRBV6-2 or TRBV6-3 to TRBJ2-2; D gene uncertain. The observed sequence ends 3 residues before the CDR3 terminus, with the missing tail filled in from the germline J gene. This CDR3 region has 12 residues. V dropped 6 bases and J dropped 6 bases, with 8 bases sitting between them. Germline CDR1 reads MNHEY; CDR2 reads SVGEGT.

This clone has at least ten counts. The CDR3 end lies 3 residues beyond the end of the read and is filled in from the germline J gene. The V and J genes are TRBV29-1 and TRBJ1-2; D call uncertain. Looked up from germline, CDR1 is SQVTM and CDR2 is ANQGSEA. V lost 1 base, J lost 4 bases, and 4 bases lay in between. CDR3 length equals 11 residues. The CDR3 DNA, read in part, is TGCAGCGTTGAAGTAGCCTATGGC. Translation: CSVEVAYG. The full CDR3 is CSVEVAYGYTF.

Comment on this clone: The read falls 3 residues short of the CDR3 end, and the missing part is taken from the germline J gene. This chain links TRBV6-2 or TRBV6-3 with TRBJ2-7; TRBD2 agrees at 8 bases. Trimming cost V 2 bases and J 2 bases; bases outside gene matches: 8. The CDR3 totals 16 residues. Germline CDR1 and CDR2: MNHEY and SVGEGT. The part of the CDR3 DNA that was read is TGTGCCAGCAGTTACGAGGCGGGACTAGTGACCTACGAG. Protein: CASSYEAGLVTYE. The entire CDR3 sequence reads CASSYEAGLVTYEQYF.

This clone was seen ten or more times. The read ends 3 residues early relative to the CDR3; the germline J gene fills the gap. The gene calls are TRBV14 and TRBJ2-5, with 7 bases that match TRBD1. This CDR3 has 14 amino acids. Germline V gene lookup returns CDR1 SGHDN and CDR2 FVKESK. The junction had 9 bases not matched to a gene; V was cut back by 4 bases and J by 7 bases. CDR3 sequence: CASSLDRDGGTQYF. The CDR3 DNA, read in part, is TGTGCCAGCAGCCTTGACAGGGATGGAGGGACC.

This clone turned up a few times. The read gets to within 3 residues of the CDR3 end, and the germline J gene fills in the rest. V gene TRBV19 combines with J gene TRBJ1-1, with 8 positions matching TRBD1. Germline V gene data show CDR1 as LNHDA and CDR2 as SQIVND (reference sequence). The CDR3 runs 13 residues. Trimming at V came to 6 bases and at J to 3 bases, leaving 3 bases not matched to a gene. The CDR3 DNA, read in part, is TGTGCCAGTAGGACACAGGGGGACACTGAA. Its translation: CASRTQGDTE. The whole CDR3 region reads CASRTQGDTEAFF.

This clone was counted ten times or more. Read data end 3 residues before the CDR3 end; the end is taken from the germline J gene. The V call is TRBV5-1, the J call TRBJ2-5, with 7 bases aligning to TRBD2. Germline assignment: CDR1 SGHRS and CDR2 YFSETQ. The CDR3 loop spans 12 amino acids. Losses at the gene ends were 2 bases for V and 5 bases for J; bases not matched to a gene: 0. The CDR3 sequence is CASSFGGETQYF. The sequenced part of the CDR3 DNA is TGCGCCAGCAGCTTCGGGGGGGAGACC.

This clone was seen at least ten times. The CDR3 is cut off 3 residues early in the read; its end comes from the germline J gene. The chain couples TRBV5-1 to TRBJ2-1; a possible D gene is TRBD1 (6 bases). The CDR3 consists of 15 residues. Germline V lookup: CDR1 SGHRS, CDR2 YFSETQ. V was cut by 2 bases and J by 2 bases, with 11 bases left in between. CDR3 DNA, as far as it was read: TGCGCCAGCAGCTTAACCTCAGGGGCCTACAATGAG. Its translation is CASSLTSGAYNE. The entire CDR3 reads CASSLTSGAYNEQFF.

This clone was observed a handful of times. The read gets to within 3 residues of the CDR3 end, and the germline J gene fills in the rest. The J gene is TRBJ2-3, the V gene TRBV2; TRBD2 matches at 10 bases. Germline trimming cut 6 bases from V and 7 bases from J; bases unmatched to any gene: 7. Germline V gene data show CDR1 as SNHLY and CDR2 as FYNNEI. The CDR3 length is 14 residues. The part of the CDR3 DNA that was read is TGTGCCAGCAGCGATAGCGGGGGGAGTAATACG. It codes for CASSDSGGSNT. The full CDR3 is CASSDSGGSNTQYF.

The table lists this clone with many counts. Coverage ceases 3 residues before the CDR3 finishes, and the germline J gene fills in the end. This chain uses TRBV4-2 with TRBJ2-3; 10 bases are a match to TRBD2. This CDR3 contains 15 residues. The V and J ends lost 4 bases and 6 bases, in that order; junction bases with no gene match: 7. Germline values: CDR1 LGHNA, CDR2 YNFKEQ. CDR3 DNA, as far as it was read: TGTGCCAGCAGCCCCAGAACTAGCGGGGAGGATACG. This encodes CASSPRTSGEDT. The complete CDR3 sequence is CASSPRTSGEDTQYF.